These 3 T cell receptor beta chains came from one sample sequenced in a study of regulatory T cells in long-lasting Graves disease. Building the TCR beta libraries relied on iRepertoire HTBI primers, and CDR3 regions underwent Arm-PCR. TCRdb reanalysed the multiplex PCR reads using MiXCR and keeps one entry per CDR3 protein. The sample shows about 370,000 distinct CDR3 sequences, around 16% of them seen only once. Noted time point: newly diagnosed GD, antithyroid drugs for less than 3 months. RNA isolated from PBMCs was used to make the TCR library. The sequencing here drew on peripheral blood mononuclear cells (PBMCs), taken at new diagnosis, from a patient treated with antithyroid drugs. The receptor source for this set is a female donor with Graves disease.

V gene TRBV4-1 combines with J gene TRBJ2-1; 14 bases match TRBD2. V lost 1 base and J lost 7; bases outside the gene matches: 9. The CDR3 is 18 residues long. Germline CDR1 MGHRA, CDR2 YSYEKL. The CDR3 reads CASSQGGLAGVRRNEQFF. The CDR3 DNA follows: TGCGCCAGCAGCCAAGGGGGACTAGCGGGAGTTCGTCGGAATGAGCAGTTCTTC.

In this sample, this clonotype turned up many times. The chain uses TRBV28 and TRBJ2-1, with TRBD1 matching over 12 bases. V trimming: 3 bases; J trimming: 3 bases; junction bases outside the gene matches: 3. Germline V gene data show CDR1 as MDHEN and CDR2 as SYDVKM. CDR3 size: 16 residues. CDR3: CASSFGTGGLYNEQFF. The CDR3 DNA follows: TGTGCCAGCAGTTTCGGGACAGGGGGCCTCTACAATGAGCAGTTCTTC.

This clonotype was recorded a few times. The chain joins TRBV7-9 to TRBJ2-6; a possible D gene is TRBD2 (6 bases). CDR3 size: 15 residues. The V end lost 10 bases, the J end lost 4 bases, and 17 bases lay between the germline ends. Germline values: CDR1 SEHNR, CDR2 FQNEAQ (reference sequence). CDR3 in amino acids: CATRKEGYGANVLTF. The CDR3 nucleotides are TGTGCCACCCGAAAGGAGGGTTACGGGGCCAACGTCCTGACTTTC.